The present T cell receptor (beta chain) was sequenced within a study of blood T cell repertoires in COVID-19. CDR3 size: 18 residues. Germline trimming cut 4 bases from V and 3 bases from J; bases unmatched to any gene: 13. CDR1 MNHNS and CDR2 SASEGT come from the germline V gene. In the study's own analysis: Estimation of nucleated cell counts was performed using reference gene primer amplification. The protocol was immunoSEQ multiplex PCR, while the TCRdb copy is restricted to in-frame clones and leaves out a portion. That table furnishes V, J and clone size, whereas the DNA furnished D and trimming. This table holds 150,000 to 200,000 clones, roughly 80% found once. Patients in Seattle were enrolled during active infection, then followed longitudinally.

This receptor was identified in a woman in her 70s with COVID-19, enrolled during active disease. The sequenced material came from peripheral blood. The rearrangement links TRBV6-1 to TRBJ1-5, with 9 bases matching TRBD1. The CDR3 loop reads CASSVYTGQGGDNQPQHF. Written as DNA, the CDR3 is TGTGCCAGCAGTGTTTATACGGGACAGGGCGGTGACAATCAGCCCCAGCATTTT.